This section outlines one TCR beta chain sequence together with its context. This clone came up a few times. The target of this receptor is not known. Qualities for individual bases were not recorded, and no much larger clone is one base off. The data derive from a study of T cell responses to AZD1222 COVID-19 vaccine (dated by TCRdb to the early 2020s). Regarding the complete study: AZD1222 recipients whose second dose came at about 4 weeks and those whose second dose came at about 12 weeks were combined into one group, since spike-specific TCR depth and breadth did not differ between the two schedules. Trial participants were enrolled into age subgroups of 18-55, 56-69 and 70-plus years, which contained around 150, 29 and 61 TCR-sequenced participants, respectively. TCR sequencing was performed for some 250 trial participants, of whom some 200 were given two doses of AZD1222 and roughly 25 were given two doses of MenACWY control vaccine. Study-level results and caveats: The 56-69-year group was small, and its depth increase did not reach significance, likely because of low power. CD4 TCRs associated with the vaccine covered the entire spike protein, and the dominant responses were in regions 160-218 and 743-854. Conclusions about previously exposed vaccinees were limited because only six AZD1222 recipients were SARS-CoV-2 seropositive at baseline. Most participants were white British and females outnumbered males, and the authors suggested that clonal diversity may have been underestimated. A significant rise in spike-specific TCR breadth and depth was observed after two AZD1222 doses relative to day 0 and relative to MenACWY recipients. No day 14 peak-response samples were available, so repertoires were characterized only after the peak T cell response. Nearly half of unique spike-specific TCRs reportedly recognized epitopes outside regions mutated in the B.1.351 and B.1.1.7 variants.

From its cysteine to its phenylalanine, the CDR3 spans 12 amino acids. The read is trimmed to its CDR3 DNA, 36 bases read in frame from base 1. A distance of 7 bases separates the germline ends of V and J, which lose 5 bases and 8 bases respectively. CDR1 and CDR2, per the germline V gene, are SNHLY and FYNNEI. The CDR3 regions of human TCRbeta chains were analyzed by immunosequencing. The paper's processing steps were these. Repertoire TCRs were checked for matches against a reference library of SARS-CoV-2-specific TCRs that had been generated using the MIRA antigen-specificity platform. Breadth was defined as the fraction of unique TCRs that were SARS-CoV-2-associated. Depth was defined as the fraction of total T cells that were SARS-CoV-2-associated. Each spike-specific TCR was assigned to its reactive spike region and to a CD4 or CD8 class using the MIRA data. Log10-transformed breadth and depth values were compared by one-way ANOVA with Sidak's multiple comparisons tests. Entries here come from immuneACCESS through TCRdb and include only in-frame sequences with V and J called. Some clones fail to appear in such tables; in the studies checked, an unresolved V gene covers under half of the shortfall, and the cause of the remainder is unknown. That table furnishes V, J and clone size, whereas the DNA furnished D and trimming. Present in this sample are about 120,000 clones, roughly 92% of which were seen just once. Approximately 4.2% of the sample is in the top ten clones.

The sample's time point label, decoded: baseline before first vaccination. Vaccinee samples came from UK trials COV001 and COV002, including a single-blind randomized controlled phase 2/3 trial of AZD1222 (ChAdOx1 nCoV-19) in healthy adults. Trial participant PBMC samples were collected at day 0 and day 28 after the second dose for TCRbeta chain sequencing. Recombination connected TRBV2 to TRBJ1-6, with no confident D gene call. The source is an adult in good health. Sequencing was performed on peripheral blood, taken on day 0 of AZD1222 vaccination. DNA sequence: TGTGCCAGCAGTTCCGGGGATTCACCCCTCCACTTT. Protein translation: CASSSGDSPLHF.